The present TCR beta chain was sequenced within a study of blood T cells in healthy people across ages. This CDR3 has 15 residues. The germline gives CDR1 DFQATT, CDR2 SNEGSKA (reference sequence). V was pared by 3 bases and J by 6 bases, with 20 bases between. Primers used in a second PCR of roughly 6 to 12 cycles were a sample-barcoded 5' primer and a J-beta primer mix. A single record per CDR3 protein comes from TCRdb applying MiXCR to the 5' RACE reads. Altogether 1 million to 1.2 million distinct CDR3 sequences are present, 35% to 40% being singletons, with the ten largest covering around 13%. This receptor was identified in a man between 18 and 29 years old in good health. V usage is TRBV20-1 and J usage is TRBJ1-2; D gene unclear. The sequencing sample was made of blood. This CDR3 is CSASPSVFGGDGYTF. The CDR3 DNA is TGCAGTGCTAGCCCGAGCGTGTTTGGTGGCGATGGCTACACCTTC.